A selection of T cell receptor beta chains follows, all from one sample in a study of Ad26.COV2.S vaccination and SARS-CoV-2 variants. Repertoires were generated with immunoSEQ multiplex PCR, while TCRdb's copy carries only in-frame clones and drops some. In the table there are around 300,000 clones, 85% to 90% of which are singletons. Sequenced here: peripheral blood, sampled in a trial of Ad26.COV2.S vaccine versus placebo. These receptors came from a person between 18 and 59 years old who received the Ad26.COV2.S COVID-19 vaccine or a placebo. The CDR3 runs from the conserved cysteine through the conserved F or W. D genes are given only for firm matches. Rows give clone size only sometimes, using once, few, many, or a class for an expanded clone.

v_gene	j_gene	abundance	d_gene	CDR3nt	CDR3aa
TRBV5-4	TRBJ2-7	NA	TRBD2	TGTGCCAGCAGCTTGGTTAGCGGGGGTAGCTCCTACGAGCAGTACTTC	CASSLVSGGSSYEQYF
TRBV18	TRBJ2-7	NA	NA	TGTGCCAGCTCGTCAGGGGGGTCCTACGAGCAGTACTTC	CASSSGGSYEQYF
TRBV19	TRBJ1-5	NA	NA	TGTGCCAGTAGTATTGGATATACTGGAGGGTTTAGCAATCAGCCCCAGCATTTT	CASSIGYTGGFSNQPQHF
TRBV7-8	TRBJ2-5	NA	NA	TGTGCCAGCAGTCAGTTAGTTCGGGGGGCTGCGGAGACCCAGTACTTC	CASSQLVRGAAETQYF
TRBV16	TRBJ1-5	once	TRBD1	TGTGCCAGTAGGAGGACAGGGAATCAGCCCCAGCATTTT	CASRRTGNQPQHF
TRBV7-9	TRBJ2-2	NA	NA	TGTGCCAGCAGCTTAGTCGATACGAACACCGGGGAGCTGTTTTTT	CASSLVDTNTGELFF
TRBV7-6	TRBJ1-4	NA	NA	TGTGCCAGCAGCAGAGATGAAAATGAAAAACTGTTTTTT	CASSRDENEKLFF
TRBV5-1	TRBJ1-1	NA	NA	TGCGCCAGCAGCTTGGAAGGGTTGGGTGAAGCTTTCTTT	CASSLEGLGEAFF
TRBV7-3	TRBJ1-4	NA	NA	TGTGCCAGCAGCTTAAACCCGGGGGGAAAACTGTTTTTT	CASSLNPGGKLFF
TRBV29-1	TRBJ1-1	NA	NA	TGCAGCGTTCCTTCGACCGGGGAGGACACTGAAGCTTTCTTT	CSVPSTGEDTEAFF
TRBV13	TRBJ1-1	once	NA	TGTGCCAGCAGCGCGCTGACAGGGAACACTGAAGCTTTCTTT	CASSALTGNTEAFF
TRBV5-4	TRBJ2-1	NA	TRBD2	TGTGCCAGCAGCTTGGAGCTAGCGGGAGGTTACAATGAGCAGTTCTTC	CASSLELAGGYNEQFF
TRBV27	TRBJ2-3	NA	NA	TGTGCCAGCTTCCCGGGCGGGGCTTACACAGATACGCAGTATTTT	CASFPGGAYTDTQYF
TRBV7-9	TRBJ2-1	NA	NA	TGTGCCAGCAGCTCCCCGACAGGTGGCAATGAGCAGTTCTTC	CASSSPTGGNEQFF
TRBV11-2	TRBJ2-7	NA	TRBD2	TGTGCCAGCAGCCCCGGACTAGCCTACGAGCAGTACTTC	CASSPGLAYEQYF
TRBV4-3	TRBJ2-3	NA	NA	TGCGCCAGCAGCCACCCCACGGGGGCGGCAGATACGCAGTATTTT	CASSHPTGAADTQYF
TRBV27	TRBJ2-3	NA	NA	TGTGCCAGCATCGAGTCCCCAATCCCAGATACGCAGTATTTT	CASIESPIPDTQYF
TRBV19	TRBJ1-4	NA	TRBD1	TGTGCCAGTAACTCTCAGGCCGGGACAGGGAATGAAAAACTGTTTTTT	CASNSQAGTGNEKLFF
TRBV29-1	TRBJ1-2	NA	NA	TGCAGCGCCCTAAATCGGGGCGCCGACTATGGCTACACCTTC	CSALNRGADYGYTF
TRBV6-2/TRBV6-3	TRBJ2-5	NA	TRBD2	TGTGCCAGCAGTGACGCCCCTAGCGGGGGGCCAGAAGAGACCCAGTACTTC	CASSDAPSGGPEETQYF
TRBV4-3	TRBJ2-1	NA	NA	TGCGCCAGCAGCCAAGATTACAGCAATGAGCAGTTCTTC	CASSQDYSNEQFF
TRBV14	TRBJ2-1	once	TRBD1	TGTGCCAGCAGCCCGGGACAGGAGACCTGGGAGCAGTTCTTC	CASSPGQETWEQFF
TRBV7-9	TRBJ1-2	NA	TRBD1	TGTGCCAGCAGCTTAGCACGAGGAGGGACAGGGTCTAACTATGGCTACACCTTC	CASSLARGGTGSNYGYTF
TRBV6-5	TRBJ2-5	once	NA	TGTGCCACTAGAGACGGGGACGGGACGGGGACCCAGTACTTC	CATRDGDGTGTQYF
TRBV28	TRBJ2-5	NA	NA	TGTGCCAGCAGTTCCGTAGGGGTCAGGCGGGAGACCCAGTACTTC	CASSSVGVRRETQYF
TRBV6-2/TRBV6-3	TRBJ2-2	NA	TRBD1	TGTGCCAGCAGCCTGGGACAGGGGATCACCGGGGAGCTGTTTTTT	CASSLGQGITGELFF
TRBV13	TRBJ1-4	NA	NA	TGTGCCAGCAGCTCCGACAGGCGGGAAAAACTGTTTTTT	CASSSDRREKLFF
TRBV5-1	TRBJ2-1	NA	NA	TGCGCCAGCAGGATTAGTCCAGAAAATGAGCAGTTCTTC	CASRISPENEQFF
TRBV9	TRBJ2-3	NA	NA	TGTGCCAGCAGCTCCAGAGGACAGGACTACCCACAGAATACGCAGTATTTT	CASSSRGQDYPQNTQYF
TRBV28	TRBJ2-7	NA	NA	TGTGCCAGCAGTTTTTCCTACGAGCAGTACTTC	CASSFSYEQYF
TRBV7-9	TRBJ2-1	NA	NA	TGTGCCAGCAGCCCCCCTTCGGACAGCTACAATGAGCAGTTCTTC	CASSPPSDSYNEQFF
TRBV6-2/TRBV6-3	TRBJ2-5	NA	NA	TGTGCCAGCAGTTACCAGGGACGACCAAGTGACCAGTACTTC	CASSYQGRPSDQYF
TRBV7-9	TRBJ1-3	NA	NA	TGTGCCAGCGGTTCCTTTTGGGGGTCTGGAAACACCATATATTTT	CASGSFWGSGNTIYF
TRBV15	TRBJ1-1	NA	NA	TGTGCCACCAGCAGAGATAGGACAGTCATTGAAGCTTTCTTT	CATSRDRTVIEAFF
TRBV28	TRBJ1-5	once	TRBD1	TGTGCCAGCAGTCCACGGACAGGGAAGGCCGGCAATCAGCCCCAGCATTTT	CASSPRTGKAGNQPQHF
TRBV4-2	TRBJ2-7	NA	TRBD2	TGTGCCAGCAGCCAAGAAACCGGGAGGTCCTACGAGCAGTACTTC	CASSQETGRSYEQYF
TRBV28	TRBJ2-1	NA	TRBD2	TGTGCCAGCAGGAACCGTCGTCCACTAGCGGGAGAGGATCCCTACAATGAGCAGTTCTTC	CASRNRRPLAGEDPYNEQFF
TRBV7-2	TRBJ1-4	NA	TRBD1	TGTGCCAGCAGCATACCGGGACAGGAGGGTGAAAAACTGTTTTTT	CASSIPGQEGEKLFF
TRBV2	TRBJ1-5	NA	NA	TGTGCCAGCAGGGACAGCAATCAGCCCCAGCATTTT	CASRDSNQPQHF
TRBV4-2	TRBJ1-5	NA	NA	TGTGCCAGCAGCCAAGCCGAGGGGAAGCGCAATCAGCCCCAGCATTTT	CASSQAEGKRNQPQHF
TRBV7-2	TRBJ1-3	NA	NA	TGTGCCAGCAGCTTTCAGGTGGGCTCTGGAAACACCATATATTTT	CASSFQVGSGNTIYF
TRBV14	TRBJ1-6	NA	NA	TGTGCCAGCAGCCCGGGCGGGAATTCACCCCTCCACTTT	CASSPGGNSPLHF
TRBV11-2	TRBJ2-5	NA	TRBD2	TGTGCCAGCAGCCTAGACCGGGGACTAGCGTCCCTCGGGGAGACCCAGTACTTC	CASSLDRGLASLGETQYF
TRBV6-2/TRBV6-3	TRBJ2-5	NA	NA	TGTGCCAGCAGTTACATGTGGGGCGAAGAGACCCAGTACTTC	CASSYMWGEETQYF
TRBV7-2	TRBJ2-1	NA	TRBD2	TGTGCCAGCAGCAAGCCGGGACTAGCGGGAGTTGAGCAGTTCTTC	CASSKPGLAGVEQFF
TRBV29-1	TRBJ2-7	once	NA	TGCAGCGTTGAATTCGACAGGCCGGACGAGCAGTACTTC	CSVEFDRPDEQYF
TRBV3-1/TRBV3-2	TRBJ1-2	NA	NA	TGTGCCAGCAGCCAAGATACGGTCCGGGGGGAGGATGGCTACACCTTC	CASSQDTVRGEDGYTF
TRBV15	TRBJ2-1	NA	NA	TGTGCCACCAGCAGGCCTGGCGGTGGAGGGAATGAGCAGTTCTTC	CATSRPGGGGNEQFF
TRBV7-2	TRBJ1-1	NA	NA	TGTGCCAGCAGCTTAGAAGGCACCTTGGGTGAAGCTTTCTTT	CASSLEGTLGEAFF
TRBV19	TRBJ1-1	few	NA	TGTGCCAGTAGCCCAGAAGAGGGCGTGAACACTGAAGCTTTCTTT	CASSPEEGVNTEAFF
TRBV15	TRBJ2-1	NA	NA	TGTGCCACCAGCAGAGATCTTCTAGACAAGCAGTTCTTC	CATSRDLLDKQFF
TRBV19	TRBJ2-7	NA	NA	TGTGCCAGTAGTTCACCCTTCCGGGACTCCTCCTACGAGCAGTACTTC	CASSSPFRDSSYEQYF
TRBV2	TRBJ2-3	once	NA	TGTGCCAGCAGTGTAGCGGAGACAGATACGCAGTATTTT	CASSVAETDTQYF
TRBV7-2	TRBJ2-2	NA	TRBD1	TGTGCCAGCAGTTGGGACAGGGGGTCTGACGGGGAGCTGTTTTTT	CASSWDRGSDGELFF
TRBV7-2	TRBJ1-2	NA	TRBD1	TGTGCCAGCAGCAGTGCAGGGGGTGGCAGGTCAAGCACCTTC	CASSSAGGGRSSTF
TRBV5-1	TRBJ1-4	NA	TRBD1	TGCGCCAGCAGCTGGACAGGGAGCACTAATGAAAAACTGTTTTTT	CASSWTGSTNEKLFF
TRBV13	TRBJ1-2	NA	NA	TGTGCCAGCAGCTTAACAGGGAGCTATGGCTACACCTTC	CASSLTGSYGYTF